This is a list of T cell receptor beta chains from one sample in a study of blood T cell repertoires in COVID-19. The repertoire was sequenced with immunoSEQ multiplex PCR; TCRdb's copy has only in-frame clones and lacks some. The table shows approximately 13,000 clones, with around 85% occurring only once. The specimen sequenced was peripheral blood. Source of these receptors: a human donor with active COVID-19. The donor label of this sample is uncertain. The CDR3 runs from the conserved cysteine through the conserved F or W. A D gene is named only where the DNA matches it firmly. Clone size is given for some rows only: seen once, a few or many times, or a class if the clone is expanded.

abundance | j_gene | v_gene | d_gene | CDR3nt | CDR3aa
- | TRBJ1-5 | TRBV7-2 | - | TGTGCCAGCAGCTTAGGGGCCACAGGGATCTATCAGCCCCAGCATTTT | CASSLGATGIYQPQHF
- | TRBJ2-5 | TRBV11-2 | TRBD2 | TGTGCCAGCAGCTTAAATCAGGCTAGCGGGAGACAGCGGGAGACCCAGTACTTC | CASSLNQASGRQRETQYF
- | TRBJ2-2 | TRBV19 | - | TGTGCCAGTAGTTCGCCGGGGAACACCGGGGAGCTGTTTTTT | CASSSPGNTGELFF
- | TRBJ1-4 | TRBV5-1 | TRBD1 | TGCGCCAGCGGACCGGGGGGACAGGGGACGAGGGAAAAACTGTTTTTT | CASGPGGQGTREKLFF
- | TRBJ1-5 | TRBV30 | - | TGTGCCTGGAGTGGGGACAAATATCAGCCCCAGCATTTT | CAWSGDKYQPQHF
- | TRBJ2-7 | TRBV27 | TRBD2 | TGTGCCAGCAGTTCCGGGACTAGCCCCTACGAGCAGTACTTC | CASSSGTSPYEQYF
- | TRBJ2-2 | TRBV6-4 | - | TGTGCCAGCAGTGACAGGGGGACCGGGGAGCTGTTTTTT | CASSDRGTGELFF
- | TRBJ1-2 | TRBV20-1 | - | TGCAGTGCTAGTACGCCAGGGTCTGAATTTTATGGCTACACCTTC | CSASTPGSEFYGYTF
few | TRBJ1-1 | TRBV30 | - | TGTGCCTGGAGTCCGGGCGCGGGCACTGAAGCTTTCTTT | CAWSPGAGTEAFF
- | TRBJ1-6 | TRBV19 | TRBD1 | TGTGCCAGTAGTATGGGGACAGGGACACCCCTCCACTTT | CASSMGTGTPLHF
- | TRBJ1-6 | TRBV7-8 | - | TGTGCCAGCAGCTTAGGAGTTTATAATTCACCCCTCCACTTT | CASSLGVYNSPLHF
- | TRBJ1-6 | TRBV27 | - | TGTGCCAGCAGTTTTGCGGGCGGGTCACCCCTCCACTTT | CASSFAGGSPLHF
- | TRBJ1-1 | TRBV27 | - | TGTGCCAGCAGTTTGGGCGGGATGACTGAAGCTTTCTTT | CASSLGGMTEAFF
- | TRBJ1-1 | TRBV5-1 | - | TGCGCCAGCAGCTTGTCCGGCAGGGGATCTGAAGCTTTCTTT | CASSLSGRGSEAFF
once | TRBJ2-4 | TRBV6-2/TRBV6-3 | TRBD2 | TGTGCCAGCAGTTACGAGGCTAGCGGGGGGGTGGTCAAAAACATTCAGTACTTC | CASSYEASGGVVKNIQYF
- | TRBJ2-7 | TRBV9 | - | TGTGCCAGCAGCGTTGAGGAGGGGAACTACGAGCAGTACTTC | CASSVEEGNYEQYF
once | TRBJ2-3 | TRBV6-5 | - | TGTGCCAGCAGGGCCCCAGGGGTCGCAGATACGCAGTATTTT | CASRAPGVADTQYF
- | TRBJ2-1 | TRBV6-4 | TRBD2 | TGTGCCAGCAGTGAGACTAGCGGGAGTTACAATGAGCAGTTCTTC | CASSETSGSYNEQFF
- | TRBJ2-3 | TRBV9 | - | TGTGCCAGCAGCGTACTCCCAGCGGGTGCAGATACGCAGTATTTT | CASSVLPAGADTQYF
- | TRBJ1-5 | TRBV2 | TRBD1 | TGTGCCAGCAGTTCCCAGACAGGGGGCGCGGGTAATCAGCCCCAGCATTTT | CASSSQTGGAGNQPQHF
- | TRBJ1-4 | TRBV7-2 | - | TGTGCCAGCAGCTTAAGCGGGGGTGGTGAAAAACTGTTTTTT | CASSLSGGGEKLFF
- | TRBJ2-5 | TRBV11-2 | - | TGTGCCAGCACACGAGGGCGGGGCGGTAAACAAGAGACCCAGTACTTC | CASTRGRGGKQETQYF
- | TRBJ2-7 | TRBV4-2 | TRBD1 | TGTGCCAGCAGCCAAGAGGGGACAGGGGAGGACGAGCAGTACTTC | CASSQEGTGEDEQYF
once | TRBJ2-3 | TRBV2 | TRBD1 | TGTGCCAGCAGCTTCGCCGGGACAGGGGCAGATACGCAGTATTTT | CASSFAGTGADTQYF
- | TRBJ1-3 | TRBV9 | - | TGTGCCAGCAGCGCCGGGAACTCTGGAAACACCATATATTTT | CASSAGNSGNTIYF
- | TRBJ2-3 | TRBV11-3 | - | TGTGCCAGCAGCTTGACGACATCCACAGATACGCAGTATTTT | CASSLTTSTDTQYF
- | TRBJ2-2 | TRBV5-1 | TRBD2 | TGCGCCAGCAGCTTGGCACTAGCGGGAGTTAACGGGGAGCTGTTTTTT | CASSLALAGVNGELFF
- | TRBJ2-3 | TRBV6-1 | TRBD1 | TGTGCCAGCAGTGAATACGAGGGGGCGGTAGATACGCAGTATTTT | CASSEYEGAVDTQYF
- | TRBJ2-1 | TRBV28 | TRBD2 | TGTGCCAGCAGTTTAGCGGGAGGGCCGTATGAGCAGTTCTTC | CASSLAGGPYEQFF
- | TRBJ1-2 | TRBV7-6 | - | TGTGCCAGCAGCCGCCCGGGATTCGCGGGCTACACCTTC | CASSRPGFAGYTF
- | TRBJ1-1 | TRBV3-1/TRBV3-2 | TRBD1 | TGTGCCAGCAGCCAAATTAGGACAGGGAAAGCTTTCTTT | CASSQIRTGKAFF
- | TRBJ2-3 | TRBV27 | TRBD1 | TGTGCCAGCAGTCCCTTGGCGACAGGGGGCGCCCCCCCAGATACGCAGTATTTT | CASSPLATGGAPPDTQYF
- | TRBJ1-1 | TRBV7-9 | - | TGTGCCAGCAGCTCCAGGGAAGCGGCTTTCTTT | CASSSREAAFF
- | TRBJ2-7 | TRBV10-1 | TRBD2 | TGCGCCAGCGGAGCGGGGGCCTACGAGCAGTACTTC | CASGAGAYEQYF
- | TRBJ1-4 | TRBV5-4 | - | TGTGCCAGCAGTCGGAGGGGAGGTGAAAAACTGTTTTTT | CASSRRGGEKLFF
- | TRBJ2-7 | TRBV6-5 | TRBD2 | TGTGCCAGCAGTTATACTGGGGAGGGCTCCTACGAGCAGTACTTC | CASSYTGEGSYEQYF
once | TRBJ2-7 | TRBV7-9 | - | TGTGCCAGCATCCGGGAAGGAAATTCCTACGAGCAGTACTTC | CASIREGNSYEQYF
- | TRBJ1-4 | TRBV3-1/TRBV3-2 | - | TGTGCCAGCAGCCAAGGCGGTGAAAAACTGTTTTTT | CASSQGGEKLFF
- | TRBJ1-1 | TRBV5-1 | TRBD1 | TGCGCCAGCAGGAAGATGGGACAGAGAAACACTGAAGCTTTCTTT | CASRKMGQRNTEAFF
- | TRBJ2-3 | TRBV7-2 | TRBD2 | TGTGCCAGCAGCTCTAGCGGTGGGGCGGATACGCAGTATTTT | CASSSSGGADTQYF
- | TRBJ1-2 | TRBV9 | TRBD1 | TGTGCCAGCAGCGTAGAAGGACAGGGAGGGGGAACCTTC | CASSVEGQGGGTF
few | TRBJ1-4 | TRBV2 | - | TGTGCCAGCAGAAAGGAGGGTATTGGTGAAAAACTGTTTTTT | CASRKEGIGEKLFF
- | TRBJ2-1 | TRBV11-3 | - | TGTGCCAGCAGCTCACACCGAGGTAGCGGCAACTACAATGAGCAGTTCTTC | CASSSHRGSGNYNEQFF
- | TRBJ2-1 | TRBV5-3 | - | TGTGCCAGAAGCTTAAACCTCGGACAGCCAAATGAGAATGAGCAGTTCTTC | CARSLNLGQPNENEQFF
- | TRBJ2-2 | TRBV6-1 | - | TGTGCCAGCAGTGAACGACAGGCCGCGAACACCGGGGAGCTGTTTTTT | CASSERQAANTGELFF
once | TRBJ1-2 | TRBV11-2 | TRBD1 | TGTGCCAGCAGGGGGACAGGGCGCTATGGCTACACCTTC | CASRGTGRYGYTF
- | TRBJ2-1 | TRBV2 | - | TGTGCCAGCAGTGAATTGGGGCCCTACAATGAGCAGTTCTTC | CASSELGPYNEQFF
- | TRBJ1-6 | TRBV6-1 | TRBD1 | TGTGCCAGCAGTGACAACCTTCCTGGACAGGGAGGGGGAATTCCCCTCCACTTT | CASSDNLPGQGGGIPLHF
- | TRBJ1-6 | TRBV5-5 | - | TGTGCCAGCAGCTTAAGGGGGTCGGAAAATTCACCCCTCCACTTT | CASSLRGSENSPLHF
- | TRBJ1-1 | TRBV5-1 | TRBD1 | TGCGCCAGCAGCTTGACAGGGGGGAACACTGAAGCTTTCTTT | CASSLTGGNTEAFF
- | TRBJ2-5 | TRBV18 | - | TGTGCCAGCTCACCATCGTCGACAGGAGAGACCCAGTACTTC | CASSPSSTGETQYF
- | TRBJ2-4 | TRBV2 | TRBD2 | TGTGCCAGCAGTGATGCGGGAGGGCCTTACATTCAGTACTTC | CASSDAGGPYIQYF
- | TRBJ2-7 | TRBV19 | - | TGTGCCAGTAGTCCTCAAGGACTAGACAGGGGCTACGAGCAGTACTTC | CASSPQGLDRGYEQYF
- | TRBJ2-7 | TRBV10-2 | TRBD2 | TGCGCCAGCAGTAAAACTAGCGGGAAGCTCTACGAGCAGTACTTC | CASSKTSGKLYEQYF